These 18 T cell receptor beta chains came from one sample sequenced in a study of cytomegalovirus exposure and HLA in healthy donors (dated by TCRdb to 2016 to 2017). Libraries came from the immunoSEQ multiplex PCR assay. For the multiplex PCR, a mixture combining 60 forward primers for TCR Vbeta segments and 13 reverse primers for TCR Jbeta segments was used. TCRdb re-hosts the immuneACCESS table, in-frame sequences only. Its copies lack some clones; in the studies checked, an unresolved V gene accounts for under half of them, and the cause for the rest is not known. The sample table contains over 200,000 clones; only one count was recorded for more than 75% of them. Clones ranked in the top ten supply about 1.2% of the sample. The sequenced sample consisted of PBMCs. The origin of the receptors is a human donor in good health.

The rearrangement uses TRBV7-9 and TRBJ2-3, with 12 bases aligning to TRBD2. CDR3 length: 16 amino acids. Germline loops: CDR1 SEHNR, CDR2 FQNEAQ (reference sequence). J lost 2 bases, V lost 2 bases, and 2 bases had no gene match. For the CDR3, the DNA is TGTGCCAGCAGCTTACGACTAGCGGGGGTCACAGATACGCAGTATTTT. Its translation: CASSLRLAGVTDTQYF. Using reference TRBV7-9 and TRBJ2-3 for the parts outside the CDR3, the full variable domain is DTGVSQNPRHKITKRGQNVTFRCDPISEHNRLYWYRQTLGQGPEFLTYFQNEAQLEKSRLLSDRFSAERPKGSFSTLEIQRTEQGDSAMYLCASSLRLAGVTDTQYFGPGTRLTVL.

This chain links TRBV19 with TRBJ2-2; 8 nucleotides align to TRBD2. This CDR3 comprises 17 residues. With 4 bases clipped from V and 3 bases from J, the junction kept 10 bases outside the gene matches. Germline V gives CDR1 LNHDA, CDR2 SQIVND (reference sequence). The CDR3 coding sequence is TGTGCCAGTAGTACCCGGCGGGGGGCCGGAGACACCGGGGAGCTGTTTTTT. Translating it yields CASSTRRGAGDTGELFF.

The V gene is TRBV7-9, the J gene TRBJ2-3; 8 bases fit TRBD2. The trim removed 5 bases at V and 4 bases at J, leaving 8 bases unmatched. The CDR3 sequence is 15 residues long. The germline V gene encodes CDR1 SEHNR and CDR2 FQNEAQ (reference sequence). The CDR3, as DNA: TGTGCCAGCAGCCCTTCAGCGGGAGTAGCAGATACGCAGTATTTT. Its translation is CASSPSAGVADTQYF. Supplemented by reference TRBV7-9 and TRBJ2-3, the full variable domain reads DTGVSQNPRHKITKRGQNVTFRCDPISEHNRLYWYRQTLGQGPEFLTYFQNEAQLEKSRLLSDRFSAERPKGSFSTLEIQRTEQGDSAMYLCASSPSAGVADTQYFGPGTRLTVL.

The V call is TRBV9, the J call TRBJ2-3, with D tentatively TRBD1 (7 bases). The CDR3 spans 16 residues. Looked up from germline, CDR1 is SGDLS and CDR2 is YYNGEE. Trimming left V 0 bases short and J 3 bases short, with 14 bases between. The CDR3 sequence is CASSVGGQGGTDTQYF. CDR3 DNA: TGTGCCAGCAGCGTAGGGGGGCAGGGGGGAACAGATACGCAGTATTTT.

The chain is built from TRBV29-1 and TRBJ2-1; 12 nucleotides match TRBD2. Trimming cost V 7 bases and J 9 bases; bases outside gene matches: 7. Germline CDR1 and CDR2: SQVTM and ANQGSEA. The CDR3 is 13 residues long. CDR3 amino acids: CSGDLAGGGEQFF. The CDR3 coding sequence is TGCAGCGGAGATCTAGCGGGAGGGGGTGAGCAGTTCTTC.

The chain uses TRBV5-6 and TRBJ2-1; D unclear. This CDR3 spans 15 amino acids. Germline CDR1 reads SGHDT; CDR2 reads YYEEEE. V was cut by 0 bases and J by 0 bases, with 7 bases left in between. The CDR3 nucleotides are TGTGCCAGCAGCTTGGTCGTAGCCTCCTACAATGAGCAGTTCTTC. Protein sequence: CASSLVVASYNEQFF.

The chain uses TRBV5-4 and TRBJ2-3, with 9 bases that match TRBD1. Looked up from germline, CDR1 is SGHNT and CDR2 is YYREEE (reference sequence). This CDR3 contains 16 residues. Trimming took 4 bases from V and 2 from J; bases not matched to a gene: 8. The CDR3 DNA reads TGTGCCAGCAGCGTAAAGTACAGGGGGCCCACAGATACGCAGTATTTT. Protein sequence: CASSVKYRGPTDTQYF.

The chain recombines TRBV19 with TRBJ2-7; TRBD2 aligns across 7 bases. Trimming at V came to 5 bases and at J to 0 bases, leaving 16 bases not matched to a gene. The CDR3 has 18 residues. CDR1 LNHDA and CDR2 SQIVND come from the germline V gene (reference sequence). CDR3 residues: CASSLSGTRVPSSYEQYF. For the CDR3, the DNA is TGTGCCAGTAGTCTAAGCGGGACCCGCGTCCCCTCCTCCTACGAGCAGTACTTC.

CDR3 region: CASSFSGSYEQYF. The CDR3 nucleotides are TGTGCCAGCAGCTTTAGCGGGAGTTACGAGCAGTACTTC. This chain joins TRBV5-6 and TRBJ2-7, with 9 bases matching TRBD2. Germline V gene data show CDR1 as SGHDT and CDR2 as YYEEEE. V shed 2 bases and J 4 bases; nucleotides not matched to a gene: 1. The CDR3 totals 13 residues.

The J gene is TRBJ2-1, the V gene TRBV28; 11 nucleotides match TRBD1. Germline loops: CDR1 MDHEN, CDR2 SYDVKM. There are 19 residues in the CDR3. The ends lost 2 bases at V and 1 base at J; junction bases unmatched: 10. The CDR3 sequence is CASSLGLGTGGGSYNEQFF. Written as DNA, the CDR3 is TGTGCCAGCAGTTTAGGTCTGGGGACAGGGGGTGGGTCCTACAATGAGCAGTTCTTC.

This chain uses TRBV10-2 with TRBJ1-5; tentatively, D is TRBD1 (6 bases). Germline-derived CDR1 and CDR2 are WSHSY and SAAADI. CDR3 length: 15 residues. Trimming cost V 3 bases and J 1 base, with 10 bases left between them. The CDR3 protein is CASSDLDRSNQPQHF. The CDR3 DNA sequence: TGCGCCAGCAGTGATCTCGACAGGAGCAATCAGCCCCAGCATTTT.

This clone was counted once. The rearrangement links TRBV30 to TRBJ2-2; D possibly corresponds to TRBD1 (6 bases). V lost 8 bases to trimming and J lost 4 bases, with 8 bases between them. Looked up from germline, CDR1 is GTSNPN and CDR2 is SVGIG (reference sequence). The CDR3 extends over 11 amino acids. This CDR3 is CAGGLTGELFF. The DNA for the CDR3 is TGTGCCGGGGGCCTCACCGGGGAGCTGTTTTTT.

The J gene is TRBJ2-7, the V gene TRBV10-3; 8 positions match TRBD2. The CDR3 consists of 18 residues. Germline CDR1 ENHRY, CDR2 SYGVKD. V lost 0 bases and J lost 9; bases outside the gene matches: 19. The CDR3 loop is CAISESRRGLLAGPGQYF. CDR3 coding DNA: TGTGCCATCAGTGAGTCCCGACGCGGTCTGTTAGCGGGGCCGGGGCAGTACTTC.

This clone was counted a few times. This chain links TRBV28 with TRBJ2-5; 12 nucleotides line up with TRBD1. This CDR3 contains 15 residues. CDR1 MDHEN and CDR2 SYDVKM come from the germline V gene. V trimming: 5 bases; J trimming: 5 bases; junction bases outside the gene matches: 6. The CDR3 DNA sequence: TGTGCCAGCAGTACTCCGGGACAGGGGGCCGAGACCCAGTACTTC. Translating it yields CASSTPGQGAETQYF.

The gene calls are TRBV19 and TRBJ2-3; 9 bases align to TRBD1. The CDR3 is made up of 15 amino acids. Per the germline V gene, CDR1 is LNHDA and CDR2 is SQIVND (reference sequence). V lost 2 bases to trimming and J lost 3 bases; unmatched junction nucleotides: 3. CDR3 region: CASSIRGQGTDTQYF. The CDR3, as DNA: TGTGCCAGTAGTATAAGGGGACAGGGTACAGATACGCAGTATTTT.

The chain couples TRBV6-5 to TRBJ1-4; D unresolved. Germline CDR1 MNHEY, CDR2 SVGAGI. This CDR3 contains 12 residues. Trimming stripped 2 bases from V and 7 bases from J, with 5 bases between. This CDR3 is CASSYPGEKLFF. The CDR3 nucleotides are TGTGCCAGCAGTTACCCAGGTGAAAAACTGTTTTTT.

The chain recombines TRBV28 with TRBJ2-5, with 7 bases identical to TRBD1. Unmatched junction bases numbered 4, after V lost 2 bases and J lost 4 bases. This CDR3 has 14 amino acids. In germline, CDR1 is MDHEN, CDR2 SYDVKM. The CDR3 sequence is CASSLTGVGETQYF. The CDR3, as DNA: TGTGCCAGCAGTTTAACAGGGGTTGGAGAGACCCAGTACTTC.

This clone was seen more than once but under ten times. This sequence joins TRBV15 and TRBJ2-7; a weak D match, TRBD1 (5 bases). This CDR3 is built from 15 residues. Germline assignment: CDR1 LNHNV and CDR2 YYDKDF (reference sequence). Trimming took off 2 bases at V and 3 bases at J, with 14 bases between the two ends. The CDR3 DNA is TGTGCCACCAGCAGAAGTCGACAGCTAATCTACGAGCAGTACTTC. Protein product: CATSRSRQLIYEQYF.